Each of the 24 T cell receptor beta chains below was sequenced from the same sample in a study of T-cell reconstitution after alpha-beta-depleted transplantation in children. It was with unique molecular identifiers that the TCRbeta library was prepared. TCRdb reanalysed the PCR reads using MiXCR and keeps one entry per CDR3 protein. In the table there are about 22,000 distinct CDR3 sequences, 9.5% to 13% of which are singletons. The sample consisted of PBMCs from the stem cell graft donor, taken from the stem cell graft. All receptors derive from a human donor who donated a stem cell graft to a child with chronic granulomatous disease.

This clonotype was detected ten times or more. The rearrangement joins TRBV7-2 to TRBJ1-1; D unclear. Germline lookup yields CDR1 SGHTA and CDR2 FQGNSA. Between the trimmed V and J ends, which lost 0 bases and 0 bases, there was a span of 8 bases. This CDR3 has 15 residues. The CDR3 region is CASSLAGVLNTEAFF. The CDR3 bases are TGTGCCAGCAGCTTAGCTGGGGTCCTGAACACTGAAGCTTTCTTT.

This clonotype has more than one count but fewer than ten. A much bigger clone sits one base away, suggesting this may be a read error. The chain carries TRBV20-1 and TRBJ1-3, with D perhaps TRBD1 (6 bases). The CDR3 totals 16 residues. Germline V gene sequence: CDR1 DFQATT, CDR2 SNEGSKA (reference sequence). The CDR3 loop is CCASRPRGPSGNTIYF. Here the CDR3 DNA reads TGCTGTGCTAGTCGCCCCAGGGGACCCTCTGGAAACACCATATATTTT.

This clonotype has ten or more counts. V and J are TRBV27 and TRBJ2-3; 8 bases agree with TRBD2. Trimming at V came to 6 bases and at J to 2 bases, leaving 19 bases not matched to a gene. CDR1 and CDR2 from the germline V gene are MNHEY and SMNVEV (reference sequence). The CDR3 loop spans 19 amino acids. CDR3 loop: CASSPAGGTSGVTTDTQYF. DNA for the CDR3: TGTGCCAGCAGCCCCGCGGGGGGTACTAGCGGAGTAACCACAGATACGCAGTATTTT.

The chain employs TRBV12-3 or TRBV12-4 and TRBJ1-2; 8 bases line up with TRBD1. The CDR3 totals 14 residues. V shed 4 bases and J 4 bases; nucleotides not matched to a gene: 5. CDR3 sequence: CASSWTGTGYGYTF. The CDR3 nucleotides read TGTGCCAGCAGTTGGACAGGGACCGGCTATGGCTACACCTTC.

In this sample, this clonotype turned up many times. A much larger clone lies one base from this, so it may be a read error. The CDR3 DNA sequence: TGTGCCAGCACGGAATCTGGGGCCAACGGCCTGACTTTC. Its translation is CASTESGANGLTF. The rearrangement joins TRBV5-5 to TRBJ2-6; possible D gene TRBD1, 5 bases. Germline CDR1 is SGHKS and CDR2 is YYEKEE (reference sequence). The CDR3 consists of 13 residues. Complete variable domain (other parts from reference TRBV5-5 and TRBJ2-6): DAGVTQSPTHLIKTRGQQVTLRCSPISGHKSVSWYQQVLGQGPQFIFQYYEKEERGRGNFPDRFSARQFPNYSSELNVNALLLGDSALYLCASTESGANGLTFGAGSRLTVL.

This clonotype was recorded a few times. The chain links TRBV4-2 to TRBJ2-5; a weak D match, TRBD2 (6 bases). Germline V gene data show CDR1 as LGHNA and CDR2 as YNFKEQ. The V and J ends lost 0 bases and 5 bases respectively, with 16 bases between them. This CDR3 contains 16 residues. CDR3 residues: CASSQDQDSGGETQYF. The CDR3 nucleotides read TGTGCCAGCAGCCAAGATCAGGATAGCGGTGGGGAGACCCAGTACTTC.

The chain has TRBV20-1 and TRBJ2-7; 7 positions agree with TRBD2. CDR3 size: 15 residues. V lost 3 bases and J lost 5; bases outside the gene matches: 13. CDR1 DFQATT and CDR2 SNEGSKA come from the germline V gene (reference sequence). The CDR3 here is CSASILAGVLDEQYF. In nucleotides, the CDR3 is TGCAGTGCTAGCATTCTGGCGGGGGTCCTAGACGAGCAGTACTTC.

This chain joins TRBV7-6 and TRBJ2-7, with TRBD1 as a possible D gene (6 bases). Trimming removed 0 bases at V and 6 bases at J, with 12 bases between. The CDR3 loop spans 14 amino acids. The V gene's germline CDR1 is SGHVS and CDR2 FNYEAQ. CDR3 nucleotides: TGTGCCAGCAGCTTAGCGGGGGCATTCAGCGAGCAGTACTTC. Translating it yields CASSLAGAFSEQYF.

In this sample, this clonotype turned up many times. The J gene is TRBJ1-3, the V gene TRBV12-3 or TRBV12-4; D may be TRBD1 (5 bases). The germline V and J ends were trimmed by 6 bases and 8 bases, with 11 bases remaining between them. CDR3 length: 12 residues. CDR3 residues: CASSGWGDTIYF. The CDR3 nucleotides are TGTGCCAGCAGCGGCTGGGGGGACACCATATATTTT.

The chain carries TRBV5-1 and TRBJ2-1, with TRBD2 matching 7 bases. This CDR3 is built from 14 residues. V lost 3 bases to trimming and J lost 8 bases; unmatched junction nucleotides: 8. From germline, CDR1 is SGHRS and CDR2 YFSETQ. This CDR3 is CASSSERGMDEQFF. The CDR3 DNA is TGCGCCAGCAGCTCTGAGCGGGGAATGGATGAGCAGTTCTTC.

At least ten counts were recorded for this clonotype. This sequence joins TRBV7-2 and TRBJ2-1; 9 bases match TRBD2. Losses at the gene ends were 6 bases for V and 0 bases for J; bases not matched to a gene: 6. Per germline, CDR1 SGHTA and CDR2 FQGNSA. The CDR3 loop spans 16 amino acids. CDR3 nucleotides: TGTGCCAGCAGTTCCCGTAGCGGGAGCTCCTACAATGAGCAGTTCTTC. This codes for CASSSRSGSSYNEQFF.

This clonotype was observed many times. The chain has TRBV10-2 and TRBJ2-3; TRBD2 agrees at 7 bases. The CDR3 length is 14 residues. V was pared by 7 bases and J by 1 base, with 5 bases of the junction left unmatched. Germline CDR1 is WSHSY and CDR2 is SAAADI. CDR3 in amino acids: CASTKRERTDTQYF. DNA of the CDR3: TGCGCCAGCACGAAGCGGGAACGCACAGATACGCAGTATTTT.

The sample holds many counts of this clonotype. The rearrangement links TRBV7-2 to TRBJ2-3, with TRBD2 identical over 9 bases. The germline CDR1 and CDR2 sequences are SGHTA and FQGNSA. This CDR3 spans 14 amino acids. V lost 8 bases and J lost 1; bases outside the gene matches: 4. The CDR3 DNA reads TGTGCCAGCGGACGGACTAGCGGCACAGATACGCAGTATTTT. This codes for CASGRTSGTDTQYF.

The rearrangement links TRBV20-1 to TRBJ2-7; 10 bases fit TRBD2. Germline V CDR1 and CDR2: DFQATT, SNEGSKA (reference sequence). With V trimmed by 0 bases and J by 5 bases, 7 bases remained unmatched. The CDR3 totals 15 residues. The CDR3 DNA sequence: TGCAGTGCTAGAGATATAGCGGGGGGCCCCCACGAGCAGTACTTC. Its translation: CSARDIAGGPHEQYF.

As for this clonotype: This may stem from a read error, because a much larger clone lies one nucleotide away. The rearrangement joins TRBV7-9 to TRBJ2-1, with 11 bases fitting TRBD2. CDR3 length equals 16 residues. CDR1 and CDR2 (germline): SEHNR, FQNEAQ (reference sequence). Written as DNA, the CDR3 is TGTGCCAGCAGTCATAGCGGGGGGGCTACCTACAATAAGCAGTTCTTC. Translating it yields CASSHSGGATYNKQFF.

This clonotype was seen many times. The chain has TRBV10-3 and TRBJ2-7, with 7 bases lining up with TRBD1. The CDR3 covers 14 residues. The germline V gene has CDR1 ENHRY and CDR2 SYGVKD. V was clipped by 2 bases and J by 3 bases; unmatched bases: 4. CDR3 nucleotides: TGTGCCATCAGTGAGATCGGGACAGTCTACGAGCAGTACTTC. Its protein product is CAISEIGTVYEQYF.

The table lists this clonotype with many counts. This chain uses TRBV9 with TRBJ2-5, with D possibly being TRBD1 or TRBD2 (5 bases each). V was shortened by 0 bases and J by 0 bases, with 15 bases between the two germline ends. This CDR3 is 17 amino acids long. Germline CDR1 and CDR2: SGDLS and YYNGEE. The CDR3 bases are TGTGCCAGCAGCGTAGGTCCGGGGACCTCGTACCAAGAGACCCAGTACTTC. As protein: CASSVGPGTSYQETQYF.

This clonotype showed up many times. This chain connects TRBV27 to TRBJ2-7, with a possible D match to TRBD2 (5 bases). Per germline, CDR1 MNHEY and CDR2 SMNVEV (reference sequence). Trimming shortened V by 0 bases and J by 0 bases, and 9 bases separated the two germline ends. This CDR3 spans 15 amino acids. CDR3 sequence (DNA): TGTGCCAGCAGTTTATCAAGAGGGAACTCCTACGAGCAGTACTTC. This codes for CASSLSRGNSYEQYF.

The sample holds many counts of this clonotype. J is TRBJ1-2 and V is TRBV13; 7 bases are a match to TRBD1. This CDR3 spans 12 amino acids. The V gene end was trimmed by 1 base and the J gene end by 10 bases; junction bases not matched to a gene: 3. Germline CDR1 PRHDT, CDR2 FYEKMQ (reference sequence). CDR3 sequence: CASSLETGVYTF. The DNA for the CDR3 is TGTGCCAGCAGCTTAGAAACAGGGGTCTACACCTTC.

This clonotype has at least ten counts. The chain is built from TRBV12-3 or TRBV12-4 and TRBJ2-5; the D gene is possibly TRBD1 (6 bases). The CDR3 covers 13 residues. V lost 3 bases to trimming and J lost 5 bases, with 10 bases between them. CDR3 nucleotides: TGTGCCAGCAGTTTCGGAAGGGGGGAGACCCAGTACTTC. The encoded protein is CASSFGRGETQYF.

This clonotype was found many times. The chain employs TRBV10-3 and TRBJ1-1; D not certain. The CDR3 has 14 amino acids. The germline gives CDR1 ENHRY, CDR2 SYGVKD. Trimming pared 3 bases from V and 4 bases from J, leaving 12 bases between. The CDR3 reads CAISEFLGRTEAFF. The CDR3 DNA reads as TGTGCCATCAGTGAATTTTTGGGTCGCACTGAAGCTTTCTTT.

This clonotype was seen just once. V gene TRBV20-1 combines with J gene TRBJ2-7, with 10 bases that match TRBD1. The V and J ends lost 6 bases and 6 bases, in that order; junction bases with no gene match: 11. Germline CDR1 reads DFQATT; CDR2 reads SNEGSKA (reference sequence). The CDR3 consists of 14 residues. The chain's CDR3 is CSATGTGAGREQYF. CDR3 sequence (DNA): TGCAGTGCAACCGGGACAGGGGCAGGTCGCGAGCAGTACTTC.

This clonotype was seen many times. The CDR3 spells CASSLRGPNTIQETQYF. The CDR3 DNA reads TGTGCCAGCAGTTTAAGAGGACCTAACACTATCCAAGAGACCCAGTACTTC. The chain is built from TRBV11-2 and TRBJ2-5; no clear D gene. CDR1 and CDR2 (germline): SGHAT, FQNNGV. V shed 6 bases and J shed 1 base, with 21 bases lying between them. The length of the CDR3 is 17 residues.

This clonotype was seen repeatedly, ten times or more. The V and J genes are TRBV29-1 and TRBJ2-7; 7 bases align to TRBD2. V was clipped by 4 bases and J by 6 bases; unmatched bases: 9. The CDR3 is 13 residues long. Germline-derived CDR1 and CDR2 are SQVTM and ANQGSEA. The CDR3 here is CSVVWQGGVEQYF. The CDR3 region has the DNA TGCAGCGTTGTATGGCAGGGAGGGGTCGAGCAGTACTTC.